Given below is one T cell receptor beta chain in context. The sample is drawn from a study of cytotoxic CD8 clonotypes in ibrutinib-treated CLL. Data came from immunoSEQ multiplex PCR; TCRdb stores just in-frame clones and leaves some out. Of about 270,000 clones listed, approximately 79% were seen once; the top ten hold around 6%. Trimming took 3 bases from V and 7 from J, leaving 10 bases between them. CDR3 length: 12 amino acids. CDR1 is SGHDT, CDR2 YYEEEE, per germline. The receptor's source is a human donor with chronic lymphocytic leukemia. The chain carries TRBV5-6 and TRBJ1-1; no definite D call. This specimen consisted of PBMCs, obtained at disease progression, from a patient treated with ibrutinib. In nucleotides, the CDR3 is TGTGCCAGCAGCTGGGAGACACTTGAAGCTTTCTTT. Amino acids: CASSWETLEAFF.